This T cell receptor (beta chain) was documented in a study of identical twins. General study findings and limits: Reduced insertions were recorded for abundant cord blood beta clonotypes, with no such pattern in memory repertoires. The degree of excess twin sharing was weaker in beta out-of-frame sequences. Invariant MAIT and iNKT cells may have partly biased zero-insertion analyses.

At least ten counts were recorded for this clonotype. Its antigen remains unidentified. The donor group consisted entirely of healthy Caucasians. TCRdb re-called the 5' RACE reads with MiXCR, one entry per CDR3 protein. Of some 590,000 distinct CDR3 sequences in the sample, roughly 9.5% were seen once. In germline, CDR1 is SEHNR, CDR2 FQNEAQ (reference sequence). CDR3 size: 14 residues. V gave up 5 bases and J gave up 2 bases; unmatched junction bases: 6. The same sample was also used in a study of yellow fever vaccine responses in identical twins.

Sequencing was carried out using PBMCs. The chain couples TRBV7-9 to TRBJ2-7, with 7 positions matching TRBD2. This TCR derives from a woman younger than 30 in good health. CDR3 amino acids: CASSPGLHTYEQYF. CDR3 DNA sequence: TGTGCCAGCAGCCCGGGACTACACACCTACGAGCAGTACTTC.